These 20 T cell receptor beta chains were sequenced from one sample in a study of cytomegalovirus exposure and HLA in healthy donors. Here immunoSEQ multiplex PCR was the method, and the copy in TCRdb shows in-frame clones only, minus some. The data hold 200,000 to 250,000 clones, with around nine tenths observed a single time. What was sequenced was PBMCs. Receptors were obtained from a woman aged 18-29 years in good health and CMV-seropositive.

For this clone: Additional DNA sequences in this sample encode the identical CDR3. This chain joins TRBV28 and TRBJ1-2, with TRBD1 identical over 9 bases. V trimming: 5 bases; J trimming: 4 bases; junction bases outside the gene matches: 2. Germline V lookup: CDR1 MDHEN, CDR2 SYDVKM. The CDR3 extends over 13 amino acids. DNA for the CDR3: TGTGCCAGCAGTCCGGGACAGGGCTATGGCTACACCTTC. It is translated as CASSPGQGYGYTF.

The chain couples TRBV15 to TRBJ1-2, with 8 bases that match TRBD1. CDR1 is LNHNV and CDR2 is YYDKDF in the germline V gene (reference sequence). V shed 0 bases, J shed 4 bases, and the junction held 4 bases outside the gene matches. CDR3 length: 15 residues. CDR3 coding DNA: TGTGCCACCAGCAGAGATCAGGGGGCCATCTATGGCTACACCTTC. Protein: CATSRDQGAIYGYTF.

The chain recombines TRBV7-6 with TRBJ2-7; TRBD1 agrees at 10 bases. Per the germline V gene, CDR1 is SGHVS and CDR2 is FNYEAQ. Trimming removed 5 bases from V and 5 bases from J; junction bases left unmatched: 12. This CDR3 is 16 amino acids long. The CDR3 region has the DNA TGTGCCAGCAGCCCTGGAAGTGACAGGGGGCTTAACGAGCAGTACTTC. Amino acid sequence: CASSPGSDRGLNEQYF.

V gene TRBV15 combines with J gene TRBJ1-1; tentatively, D is TRBD1 (5 bases). Germline V gene sequence: CDR1 LNHNV, CDR2 YYDKDF (reference sequence). This CDR3 is 16 amino acids long. Trimming shortened V by 0 bases and J by 6 bases, and 17 bases separated the two germline ends. The CDR3 DNA sequence: TGTGCCACCAGCAGAGATCGAGCAGGGTGGGTGGCTGAAGCTTTCTTT. Translating gives CATSRDRAGWVAEAFF.

The gene calls are TRBV5-1 and TRBJ2-1, with D unclear. Germline V gives CDR1 SGHRS, CDR2 YFSETQ. This CDR3 is 15 amino acids long. V was cut by 0 bases and J by 4 bases, with 11 bases left in between. This CDR3 is CASSLDPQTYNEQFF. The CDR3 DNA sequence: TGCGCCAGCAGCTTGGATCCACAAACATACAATGAGCAGTTCTTC.

The V call is TRBV12-5, the J call TRBJ2-3; TRBD2 aligns across 11 bases. Germline V gives CDR1 LGHNT, CDR2 FRNRAP. Trimming cost V 1 base and J 2 bases; bases outside gene matches: 5. CDR3 length: 17 residues. The CDR3 here is CASGLAQTSGITDTQYF. The CDR3 coding sequence is TGTGCTAGTGGTTTGGCTCAGACTAGCGGGATCACAGATACGCAGTATTTT.

This clone has only one observation. The V call is TRBV5-6, the J call TRBJ2-5, with D unclear. The CDR3 has 13 residues. Germline assignment: CDR1 SGHDT and CDR2 YYEEEE. The germline V and J ends were trimmed by 0 bases and 5 bases, with 8 bases remaining between them. Written as DNA, the CDR3 is TGTGCCAGCAGCTTGGCGCGAGCGGAGACCCAGTACTTC. Translated: CASSLARAETQYF.

This rearrangement joins TRBV7-6 to TRBJ2-7, with D maybe TRBD1 (6 bases). Germline assignment: CDR1 SGHVS and CDR2 FNYEAQ. The CDR3 contains 14 residues. Trimming removed 5 bases at V and 1 base at J, with 12 bases between. The CDR3, as DNA: TGTGCCAGCAGCGACACCCAGGGGTCCTACGAGCAGTACTTC. Amino acids: CASSDTQGSYEQYF.

CDR3 sequence (DNA): TGCGCCAGCAGCTTGGAGGTAGCGGGAGAAATCTACGAGCAGTACTTC. Its protein product is CASSLEVAGEIYEQYF. The chain has TRBV5-1 and TRBJ2-7; 9 bases align to TRBD2. This CDR3 has 16 residues. V shed 0 bases, J shed 3 bases, and the junction held 7 bases outside the gene matches. Germline lookup yields CDR1 SGHRS and CDR2 YFSETQ.

The chain employs TRBV10-3 and TRBJ2-7, with no clear D. This CDR3 has 15 residues. Germline V CDR1 and CDR2: ENHRY, SYGVKD. V dropped 4 bases and J dropped 0 bases, with 13 bases sitting between them. CDR3 sequence reads: CAISGRLPSSYEQYF. The CDR3 bases are TGTGCCATCAGTGGCCGACTCCCGAGCTCCTACGAGCAGTACTTC.

J is TRBJ2-2 and V is TRBV5-4; D uncertain. V was clipped by 2 bases and J by 0 bases, with 14 bases between them. CDR3 size: 17 residues. CDR1 is SGHNT and CDR2 is YYREEE in the germline V gene (reference sequence). Here the CDR3 reads CASSLGFPLANTGELFF. The CDR3 coding sequence is TGTGCCAGCAGCTTAGGATTCCCGCTAGCGAACACCGGGGAGCTGTTTTTT.

On this clone: Other DNA sequences in the same sample also yield this CDR3. The chain carries TRBV5-1 and TRBJ2-7; no clear D gene. The CDR3 has 12 amino acids. Between the trimmed V and J ends, which lost 3 bases and 3 bases, there was a span of 7 bases. Germline V lookup: CDR1 SGHRS, CDR2 YFSETQ. The CDR3 bases are TGCGCCAGCAGCTCAAGAGGCTACGAGCAGTACTTC. As protein: CASSSRGYEQYF.

This clone has just one count. As DNA, the CDR3 is TGCGCCAGCAGCTACCTAGGGGACTATGGCTACACCTTC. Amino acid sequence: CASSYLGDYGYTF. The chain carries TRBV5-1 and TRBJ1-2; D may be TRBD1 (5 bases). From germline, CDR1 is SGHRS and CDR2 YFSETQ. CDR3 length equals 13 residues. V lost 3 bases and J 3 bases, leaving 9 bases between the germline ends.

This rearrangement joins TRBV7-9 to TRBJ2-7; no clear D gene. The V and J ends lost 0 bases and 4 bases respectively, with 7 bases between them. CDR1 SEHNR and CDR2 FQNEAQ come from the germline V gene (reference sequence). This CDR3 is built from 13 residues. The CDR3 here is CASSLALSYEQYF. The CDR3 coding sequence is TGTGCCAGCAGCTTAGCCCTTTCTTACGAGCAGTACTTC. Full variable domain (outside the CDR3, taken from reference TRBV7-9 and TRBJ2-7): DTGVSQNPRHKITKRGQNVTFRCDPISEHNRLYWYRQTLGQGPEFLTYFQNEAQLEKSRLLSDRFSAERPKGSFSTLEIQRTEQGDSAMYLCASSLALSYEQYFGPGTRLTVT.

The V call is TRBV2, the J call TRBJ2-2; TRBD2 matches 9 bases. Unmatched junction bases numbered 8, after V lost 7 bases and J lost 5 bases. Germline assignment: CDR1 SNHLY and CDR2 FYNNEI. This CDR3 is 15 amino acids long. CDR3 sequence (DNA): TGTGCCAGCACTGGCGGGAGGGCGGGGACCGGGGAGCTGTTTTTT. It is translated as CASTGGRAGTGELFF. The whole variable domain, remainder taken from reference TRBV2 and TRBJ2-2, is EPEVTQTPSHQVTQMGQEVILRCVPISNHLYFYWYRQILGQKVEFLVSFYNNEISEKSEIFDDQFSVERPDGSNFTLKIRSTKLEDSAMYFCASTGGRAGTGELFFGEGSRLTVL.

This chain links TRBV10-3 with TRBJ1-5; D perhaps matches TRBD1 (6 bases). This CDR3 region has 15 residues. Germline V CDR1 and CDR2: ENHRY, SYGVKD. Trimming took 3 bases from V and 3 from J, leaving 12 bases between them. This CDR3 reads CAISDADSVNQPQHF. As DNA, the CDR3 is TGTGCCATCAGTGACGCGGACAGCGTCAATCAGCCCCAGCATTTT.

This clone was seen only once. The CDR3 sequence: CSVGGQSTGANVLTF. Here the CDR3 DNA reads TGCAGCGTTGGAGGCCAGTCAACAGGGGCCAACGTCCTGACTTTC. The genes are TRBV29-1 and TRBJ2-6; D gene uncertain. V was clipped by 4 bases and J by 4 bases, with 14 bases between them. Germline V gene sequence: CDR1 SQVTM, CDR2 ANQGSEA. This CDR3 is 15 amino acids long.

J is TRBJ2-1 and V is TRBV7-9, with 10 positions matching TRBD1. This CDR3 region has 16 residues. Unmatched junction bases numbered 5, after V lost 3 bases and J lost 3 bases. Germline CDR1 reads SEHNR; CDR2 reads FQNEAQ (reference sequence). The CDR3 loop reads CASSFRDRGHYNEQFF. CDR3 DNA: TGTGCCAGCAGCTTCCGGGACAGGGGTCACTACAATGAGCAGTTCTTC.

This clone has a single count. The chain carries TRBV21-1 and TRBJ2-7; TRBD2, the table's D call, was not compared with the DNA. TRBV21-1 is annotated as a pseudogene. There are 17 residues in the CDR3. CDR3 loop: CASSNLKYGSGSGEQYF. CDR3 bases: TGTGCCAGCAGCAATTTAAAGTACGGTAGCGGGTCGGGCGAGCAGTACTTC.

The chain combines TRBV28 with TRBJ2-7; a possible D gene is TRBD1 (6 bases). The CDR3 contains 15 residues. V shed 8 bases and J shed 3 bases, with 20 bases lying between them. The germline gives CDR1 MDHEN, CDR2 SYDVKM. In DNA form, the CDR3 reads TGTGCCAGCTTGAAACAGGGTGAAGCCATCTACGAGCAGTACTTC. Encoded protein: CASLKQGEAIYEQYF.